Following are 4 T cell receptor beta chains from one sample sequenced in a study of cytomegalovirus exposure and HLA in healthy donors. Researchers ran the PCR with 60 Vbeta and 13 Jbeta primers. The method was immunoSEQ multiplex PCR; TCRdb's version includes in-frame clones alone and lacks a portion of them. Of about 200,000 clones in the sample, more than 60% are singletons; the top ten hold roughly 1.5%. Sequencing was carried out using PBMCs. The receptors stem from a man in his forties or fifties in good health and CMV-seronegative.

V and J are TRBV9 and TRBJ2-5; 9 bases are shared with TRBD2. This CDR3 comprises 16 residues. Germline CDR1 and CDR2: SGDLS and YYNGEE. After removal of 4 bases from V and 2 bases from J, the junction contained 9 bases not matched to a gene. The DNA of the CDR3 is TGTGCCAGCAGCCCTCGACCCCTAGCGGGGCAAGAGACCCAGTACTTC. The encoded protein is CASSPRPLAGQETQYF.

This chain links TRBV6-1 with TRBJ1-1; D is undetermined. V was shortened by 0 bases and J by 7 bases, with 3 bases between the two germline ends. CDR1 and CDR2 from the germline V gene are MNHNS and SASEGT. The CDR3 extends over 11 amino acids. The DNA of the CDR3 is TGTGCCAGCAGTGAAGCCTTTGAAGCTTTCTTT. It specifies CASSEAFEAFF.

The rearrangement joins TRBV6-1 to TRBJ2-5, with D possibly TRBD2 on 6 matching bases. Trimming removed 2 bases from V and 5 bases from J, with 12 bases in between. This CDR3 region has 14 residues. Germline V gene sequence: CDR1 MNHNS, CDR2 SASEGT. CDR3 residues: CASSEPGVGETQYF. Written as DNA, the CDR3 is TGTGCCAGCAGTGAACCGGGGGTCGGGGAGACCCAGTACTTC.

This clone occurred a few times. The chain links TRBV11-3 to TRBJ2-2; D is possibly TRBD2 (5 bases). The CDR3 has 15 residues. Trimming cost V 4 bases and J 4 bases, with 13 bases left between them. Germline values: CDR1 SGHNT, CDR2 YENEEA. The CDR3 bases are TGTGCCAGCAGCTCTAGCCGGGGTATCACCGGGGAGCTGTTTTTT. As protein: CASSSSRGITGELFF.